A single sample is the source of the 24 T cell receptor beta chains below, sequenced in a study of T cells in Graves' hyperthyroidism and ophthalmopathy. RNA transcripts were the template for amplifying TCR beta CDR3 regions. The HTBI primer set served for first-round RT-PCR of the TCR CDR3. TCRdb itself ran the multiplex PCR reads through MiXCR, one entry per CDR3 protein. The table has a few hundred thousand distinct CDR3 sequences, about 15% seen once. The specimen was blood. These receptors were taken from a woman aged 30 to 39 with Graves' ophthalmopathy.

This clonotype was picked up many times. The CDR3 nucleotides read TGTGCCAGCAGTTCGATAGACAGGGTGGGGGTAAGCAATCAGCCCCAGCATTTT. Translation: CASSSIDRVGVSNQPQHF. The chain combines TRBV28 with TRBJ1-5; 7 bases match TRBD1. The CDR3 contains 18 residues. The germline gives CDR1 MDHEN, CDR2 SYDVKM. The V and J ends lost 4 bases and 1 base, in that order; junction bases with no gene match: 13.

With regard to this clonotype: One base away lies a much larger clone, so this may be a sequencing read error. This chain joins TRBV20-1 and TRBJ1-2, with D perhaps TRBD1 (6 bases). Per the germline V gene, CDR1 is DFQATT and CDR2 is SNEGSKA (reference sequence). Trimming took off 2 bases at V and 7 bases at J, with 14 bases between the two ends. CDR3 size: 13 residues. The CDR3 region is CSARPGQSCGYTF. The CDR3 DNA is TGCAGTGCTAGACCAGGACAGTCCTGTGGCTACACCTTC.

This clonotype has ten or more counts. The V and J genes are TRBV4-1 and TRBJ1-1, with D unclear. The germline V gene encodes CDR1 MGHRA and CDR2 YSYEKL. The length of the CDR3 is 14 residues. Between the trimmed V and J ends, which lost 4 bases and 1 base, there was a span of 10 bases. The CDR3 DNA reads TGCGCCAGCAGCCGGCACACGGCGAACACTGAAGCTTTCTTT. The encoded protein is CASSRHTANTEAFF.

The chain recombines TRBV27 with TRBJ2-5, with unresolved D. CDR3 length: 11 amino acids. Germline V gene lookup returns CDR1 MNHEY and CDR2 SMNVEV (reference sequence). V was pared by 6 bases and J by 8 bases, with 10 bases between. CDR3 amino acids: CASRGFGTQYF. The CDR3 coding sequence is TGTGCCAGCAGGGGCTTTGGAACCCAGTACTTC.

The sample holds many counts of this clonotype. This chain connects TRBV5-8 to TRBJ2-1, with no clear D. Deletions cut 1 base from V and 4 bases from J, with 12 bases between. Germline V gene sequence: CDR1 SGHTS, CDR2 YDEGEE. The CDR3 runs 15 residues. CDR3 nucleotide sequence: TGTGCCAGCAGCTTGCTCCAGGCCCTGTACAATGAGCAGTTCTTC. Amino acid sequence: CASSLLQALYNEQFF.

This clonotype was detected many times. The chain combines TRBV30 with TRBJ1-5, with D uncertain. The CDR3 contains 11 residues. V was clipped by 3 bases and J by 7 bases, with 7 bases between them. Germline CDR1 and CDR2: GTSNPN and SVGIG (reference sequence). CDR3 amino acids: CAWRGCQPQHF. CDR3 in DNA: TGTGCCTGGAGAGGGTGCCAGCCCCAGCATTTT.

This clonotype was seen ten or more times. The rearrangement uses TRBV7-2 and TRBJ2-3, with 7 bases aligning to TRBD1. From germline, CDR1 is SGHTA and CDR2 FQGNSA. The CDR3 is 15 amino acids. Trimming cost V 4 bases and J 0 bases; bases outside gene matches: 4. The CDR3 bases are TGTGCCAGCAGCTCCGACAGGGCGAGCACAGATACGCAGTATTTT. Translating it yields CASSSDRASTDTQYF.

This clonotype was observed many times. The chain uses TRBV3-1 and TRBJ2-5; D remains ambiguous. Trimming took off 4 bases at V and 0 bases at J, with 15 bases between the two ends. Germline V gene lookup returns CDR1 LGHDT and CDR2 YNNKEL (reference sequence). This CDR3 is 16 amino acids long. Here the CDR3 reads CASSPSSTGYQETQYF. The CDR3 nucleotides read TGTGCCAGCAGCCCCTCGTCAACGGGTTACCAAGAGACCCAGTACTTC.

In the case of this clonotype: A single base separates this from a much larger clone, so it may be a read error. This chain connects TRBV12-3 or TRBV12-4 to TRBJ1-2; no clear D. The CDR3 covers 12 residues. CDR3 bases: TGTGCCAGCAGCCATATAAACTATGGCCACACCTTC. Its translation is CASSHINYGHTF.

This clonotype came up many times. This chain connects TRBV18 to TRBJ2-2, with TRBD1 as a possible D gene (5 bases). The CDR3 is made up of 15 amino acids. In germline, CDR1 is KGHSH, CDR2 LQKENI. V was shortened by 3 bases and J by 6 bases, with 14 bases between the two germline ends. The DNA of the CDR3 is TGTGCCAGCTCACCCCAAGACAGTGCCTCCGGGGAGCTGTTTTTT. Translation gives CASSPQDSASGELFF.

This clonotype was recorded at least ten times. The V and J genes are TRBV7-2 and TRBJ1-6; no clear D. The CDR3 has 15 residues. In germline, CDR1 is SGHTA, CDR2 FQGNSA. With 0 bases removed from V and 13 bases from J, the gap between germline ends came to 16 bases. The chain's CDR3 is CASSLALGSQGPLHF. The DNA for the CDR3 is TGTGCCAGCAGCTTAGCGCTGGGTTCCCAAGGTCCCCTCCACTTT.

Regarding this clonotype: The junction shows a germline mismatch at one end, possibly a read error. The V gene is TRBV10-3, the J gene TRBJ2-1, with D possibly TRBD2 on 6 matching bases. The CDR3 covers 10 residues. Germline V lookup: CDR1 ENHRY, CDR2 SYGVKD. This CDR3 reads CAIGGGSQVF. In nucleotides, the CDR3 is TGTGCCATCGGTGGGGGGTCGCAGGTCTTC.

V and J are TRBV3-1 and TRBJ2-7; 7 nucleotides match TRBD2. The CDR3 sequence is 16 residues long. Germline lookup yields CDR1 LGHDT and CDR2 YNNKEL (reference sequence). J gave up 6 bases and V 1 base, and 12 bases lay outside the gene matches. CDR3 bases: TGTGCCAGCAGCCAAGGCCCCGGGGGGAACTTGAGCGAGCAGTACTTC. Protein product: CASSQGPGGNLSEQYF.

This chain joins TRBV7-3 and TRBJ2-1; 11 positions match TRBD2. CDR1 and CDR2 from the germline V gene are SGHTA and FQGTGA. The CDR3 contains 15 residues. With V trimmed by 8 bases and J by 4 bases, 7 bases remained unmatched. This CDR3 is CASAAGTSGYNEQFF. CDR3 coding DNA: TGTGCCAGCGCGGCCGGGACTAGCGGATACAATGAGCAGTTCTTC. Complete variable domain (other parts from reference TRBV7-3 and TRBJ2-1): GAGVSQTPSNKVTEKGKYVELRCDPISGHTALYWYRQSLGQGPEFLIYFQGTGAADDSGLPNDRFFAVRPEGSVSTLKIQRTERGDSAVYLCASAAGTSGYNEQFFGPGTRLTVL.

This clonotype was found many times. The chain links TRBV7-3 to TRBJ2-7, with D possibly matching TRBD1 (6 bases). The CDR3 sequence is 15 residues long. Germline CDR1 reads SGHTA; CDR2 reads FQGTGA. V was trimmed by 5 bases and J by 3 bases, leaving 17 bases between them. CDR3 bases: TGTGCCAGCAGCCCGAATGGGGGACAACTCTACGAGCAGTACTTC. Its protein is CASSPNGGQLYEQYF.

The chain has TRBV4-2 and TRBJ1-5; D gene unclear. The CDR3 covers 15 residues. With 4 bases removed from V and 4 bases from J, the gap between germline ends came to 14 bases. Germline V gene data show CDR1 as LGHNA and CDR2 as YNFKEQ. CDR3: CASSPQDGPNQPQHF. CDR3 DNA sequence: TGTGCCAGCAGCCCTCAGGACGGCCCAAATCAGCCCCAGCATTTT.

This clonotype was found once. The gene calls are TRBV30 and TRBJ2-1; 8 bases align to TRBD2. Germline CDR1 is GTSNPN and CDR2 is SVGIG (reference sequence). The CDR3 is made up of 13 amino acids. The V and J ends lost 0 bases and 10 bases, in that order; junction bases with no gene match: 5. The DNA for the CDR3 is TGTGCCTGGAGTGTACGGGGGGGATGGGAGCAGTTCTTC. Its translation is CAWSVRGGWEQFF.

This clonotype was seen repeatedly, ten times or more. The chain recombines TRBV2 with TRBJ1-5, with 11 bases identical to TRBD1. CDR3 length: 15 residues. The trim removed 6 bases at V and 5 bases at J, leaving 6 bases unmatched. Per the germline V gene, CDR1 is SNHLY and CDR2 is FYNNEI. CDR3 DNA: TGTGCCAGCAGGCACGGGACAGGGGGAGATCAGCCCCAGCATTTT. It is translated as CASRHGTGGDQPQHF.

The chain joins TRBV4-1 to TRBJ2-5; 7 bases line up with TRBD1. Germline trimming cut 2 bases from V and 5 bases from J; bases unmatched to any gene: 14. This CDR3 is built from 17 residues. The germline CDR1 and CDR2 sequences are MGHRA and YSYEKL. In DNA form, the CDR3 reads TGCGCCAGCAGCCAAATTAAGGGGGCGCGCGGACGGGAGACCCAGTACTTC. Translating gives CASSQIKGARGRETQYF.

This clonotype was counted many times. This chain's CDR3 is CASSLGGLAGGLFYEQYF. Written as DNA, the CDR3 is TGCGCCAGCAGCTTGGGCGGGCTTGCGGGGGGCCTCTTCTACGAGCAGTACTTC. The chain is built from TRBV5-1 and TRBJ2-7; 8 nucleotides match TRBD2. CDR3 length equals 18 residues. Trimming at V came to 0 bases and at J to 3 bases, leaving 14 bases not matched to a gene. Germline lookup yields CDR1 SGHRS and CDR2 YFSETQ.

In its sample, this clonotype was seen many times. This chain links TRBV7-2 with TRBJ2-1, with 12 positions matching TRBD2. Trimming removed 5 bases from V and 5 bases from J; junction bases left unmatched: 4. The CDR3 runs to 15 residues. Looked up from germline, CDR1 is SGHTA and CDR2 is FQGNSA. The CDR3 DNA reads TGTGCCAGCAGCACTAGCGGGGGGTCTAACAATGAGCAGTTCTTC. Amino acids: CASSTSGGSNNEQFF. The variable domain in full, completed from reference TRBV7-2 and TRBJ2-1, reads GAGVSQSPSNKVTEKGKDVELRCDPISGHTALYWYRQSLGQGLEFLIYFQGNSAPDKSGLPSDRFSAERTGGSVSTLTIQRTQQEDSAVYLCASSTSGGSNNEQFFGPGTRLTVL.

The sample holds many counts of this clonotype. The chain combines TRBV5-1 with TRBJ2-7, with 10 bases lining up with TRBD2. Germline CDR1 and CDR2: SGHRS and YFSETQ. CDR3 length equals 16 residues. V was pared by 6 bases and J by 7 bases, with 16 bases of the junction left unmatched. The chain's CDR3 is CASTPTASGGPREQYF. DNA for the CDR3: TGCGCCAGCACCCCCACGGCTAGCGGGGGTCCTCGGGAGCAGTACTTC.

This clonotype was recorded at least ten times. This chain connects TRBV2 to TRBJ1-2, with D uncertain. The CDR3 sequence is 14 residues long. Looked up from germline, CDR1 is SNHLY and CDR2 is FYNNEI. Trimming shortened V by 4 bases and J by 1 base, and 10 bases separated the two germline ends. CDR3 coding DNA: TGTGCCAGCAGTGTTACAGAAAGTAACTATGGCTACACCTTC. Encoded protein: CASSVTESNYGYTF.

As regards this clonotype: This could be a read error, since a much larger clone is one nucleotide away. The rearrangement joins TRBV7-9 to TRBJ2-2; D unclear. CDR1 is SEHNR, CDR2 FQNEAQ, per germline (reference sequence). CDR3 size: 12 residues. The CDR3 DNA reads as TGTGCCAGCTTCGCGAACACCAGGGAGCTGTTTTTT. It specifies CASFANTRELFF.